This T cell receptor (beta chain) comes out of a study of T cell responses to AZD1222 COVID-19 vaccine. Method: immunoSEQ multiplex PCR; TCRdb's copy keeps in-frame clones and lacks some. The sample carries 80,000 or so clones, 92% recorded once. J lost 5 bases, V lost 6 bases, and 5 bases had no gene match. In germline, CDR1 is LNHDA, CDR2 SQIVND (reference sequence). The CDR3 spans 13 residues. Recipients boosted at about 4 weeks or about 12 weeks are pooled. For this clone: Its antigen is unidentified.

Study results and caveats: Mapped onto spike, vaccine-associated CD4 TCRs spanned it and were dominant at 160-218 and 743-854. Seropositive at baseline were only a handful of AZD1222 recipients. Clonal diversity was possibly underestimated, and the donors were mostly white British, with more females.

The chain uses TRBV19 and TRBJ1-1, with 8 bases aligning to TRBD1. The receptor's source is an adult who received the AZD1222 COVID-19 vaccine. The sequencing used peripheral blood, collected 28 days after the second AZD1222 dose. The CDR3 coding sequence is TGTGCCAGTAGGAGGACAGGGATGACTGAAGCTTTCTTT. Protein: CASRRTGMTEAFF. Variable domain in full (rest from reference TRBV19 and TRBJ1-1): DGGITQSPKYLFRKEGQNVTLSCEQNLNHDAMYWYRQDPGQGLRLIYYSQIVNDFQKGDIAEGYSVSREKKESFPLTVTSAQKNPTAFYLCASRRTGMTEAFFGQGTRLTVV.